Below, 14 T cell receptor beta chains from the same sample are listed, as sequenced in a study of T cell responses to AZD1222 COVID-19 vaccine (dated by TCRdb to the early 2020s). The time point label for this specimen denotes: baseline before first vaccination. Libraries came from the immunoSEQ multiplex PCR assay. TCRdb took over this immuneACCESS table, retaining in-frame rearrangements with V and J assigned. Such tables are incomplete; in checked studies, under half of the missing clones stem from an unresolved V gene, and the remainder is unexplained. This sample lists about 180,000 clones; 85% to 95% were detected once. The ten largest clones represent 2.6% of the sample. This specimen was peripheral blood, taken on day 0 of AZD1222 vaccination. The receptors were sampled from an adult in good health.

The CDR3 sequence is CASSPGLTYEQYF. The CDR3 DNA reads TGCGCCAGCAGCCCGGGACTTACCTACGAGCAGTACTTC. V and J are TRBV5-1 and TRBJ2-7; D may be TRBD2 (6 bases). Germline V CDR1 and CDR2: SGHRS, YFSETQ. The CDR3 loop spans 13 amino acids. V shed 4 bases and J shed 2 bases, with 10 bases lying between them.

This chain joins TRBV7-2 and TRBJ2-5; 7 nucleotides align to TRBD1. V dropped 5 bases and J dropped 5; count of bases not matched to a gene: 5. In germline, CDR1 is SGHTA, CDR2 FQGNSA. The CDR3 is 13 amino acids. CDR3 bases: TGTGCCAGCAGCGGTACAGGGGTCGAGACCCAGTACTTC. Amino acid sequence: CASSGTGVETQYF.

CDR3 residues: CASSQDTLNYGYTF. DNA of the CDR3: TGTGCCAGCAGCCAAGACACACTCAACTATGGCTACACCTTC. The J gene is TRBJ1-2, the V gene TRBV3-1 (or the pseudogene TRBV3-2); D uncertain. Germline assignment: CDR1 LGHDT and CDR2 YNNKEL (reference sequence). The germline V and J ends were trimmed by 0 bases and 2 bases, with 7 bases remaining between them. This CDR3 spans 14 amino acids.

The V gene is TRBV10-2, the J gene TRBJ1-1; D is unclear. V was cut by 3 bases and J by 5 bases, with 13 bases left in between. The V gene's germline CDR1 is WSHSY and CDR2 SAAADI. This CDR3 has 14 amino acids. CDR3 DNA sequence: TGCGCCAGCAGTGACCGGGGTGGTCGTACTGAAGCTTTCTTT. Protein sequence: CASSDRGGRTEAFF.

J is TRBJ2-1 and V is TRBV29-1; 11 nucleotides match TRBD2. The V segment lost 6 bases and the J segment 9 bases; nucleotides outside the gene matches: 16. There are 16 residues in the CDR3. Germline CDR1 is SQVTM and CDR2 is ANQGSEA. CDR3 protein: CSVPRVAGGLFGEQFF. CDR3 nucleotide sequence: TGCAGCGTCCCGAGGGTAGCGGGAGGGTTATTCGGTGAGCAGTTCTTC.

V usage is TRBV30 and J usage is TRBJ1-5; 9 bases agree with TRBD1. The CDR3 sequence is 14 residues long. Germline-derived CDR1 and CDR2 are GTSNPN and SVGIG (reference sequence). The junction had 7 bases not matched to a gene; V was cut back by 3 bases and J by 7 bases. CDR3 sequence: CAWRGTGGEQPQHF. As DNA, the CDR3 is TGTGCCTGGAGGGGTACAGGGGGCGAGCAGCCCCAGCATTTT.

The table lists this clone with a count of one. The chain uses TRBV27 and TRBJ2-3, with D unclear. There are 17 residues in the CDR3. Germline values: CDR1 MNHEY, CDR2 SMNVEV (reference sequence). V dropped 5 bases and J dropped 2 bases, with 20 bases sitting between them. CDR3: CASSQIALETITDTQYF. The CDR3 coding sequence is TGTGCCAGCAGTCAAATAGCCTTGGAGACAATCACAGATACGCAGTATTTT.

This chain uses TRBV5-8 with TRBJ1-3; D uncertain. Germline V gene data show CDR1 as SGHTS and CDR2 as YDEGEE. V lost 1 base and J 4 bases, leaving 6 bases between the germline ends. The length of the CDR3 is 13 residues. Here the CDR3 reads CASSLNMGNTIYF. In nucleotides, the CDR3 is TGTGCCAGCAGCTTGAACATGGGAAACACCATATATTTT.

V usage is TRBV19 and J usage is TRBJ2-5; 8 nucleotides agree with TRBD2. J gave up 4 bases and V 0 bases, and 7 bases lay outside the gene matches. This CDR3 is 16 amino acids long. CDR1 LNHDA and CDR2 SQIVND come from the germline V gene (reference sequence). The CDR3 protein is CASSIEGSGIGETQYF. The CDR3 nucleotides are TGTGCCAGTAGTATAGAGGGTAGCGGGATAGGAGAGACCCAGTACTTC.

This rearrangement joins TRBV5-6 to TRBJ2-7; no definite D call. This CDR3 region has 14 residues. Trimming removed 5 bases at V and 2 bases at J, with 14 bases between. In germline, CDR1 is SGHDT, CDR2 YYEEEE. In nucleotides, the CDR3 is TGTGCCAGCAGTCGGTTTCTGAGAACCTACGAGCAGTACTTC. Amino acid sequence: CASSRFLRTYEQYF.

The chain uses TRBV2 and TRBJ1-2, with a weak D call TRBD1 (5 bases). The CDR3 is 13 residues long. The germline gives CDR1 SNHLY, CDR2 FYNNEI. V was cut by 4 bases and J by 6 bases, with 12 bases left in between. The CDR3 spells CASSGTGGDGYTF. The CDR3 DNA reads TGTGCCAGCAGTGGAACAGGCGGGGATGGCTACACCTTC.

The chain couples TRBV3-1 (or the pseudogene TRBV3-2) to TRBJ1-2, with D hard to call. V lost 2 bases to trimming and J lost 0 bases, with 7 bases between them. Germline assignment: CDR1 LGHDT and CDR2 YNNKEL (reference sequence). This CDR3 spans 14 amino acids. In DNA, the CDR3 is TGTGCCAGCAGCCAAACAGACCCTAACTATGGCTACACCTTC. It specifies CASSQTDPNYGYTF.

J is TRBJ2-1 and V is TRBV7-8; 7 nucleotides line up with TRBD2. The CDR3 covers 15 residues. J was trimmed by 0 bases and V by 3 bases; bases with no gene match: 2. Germline lookup yields CDR1 SGHVS and CDR2 FQNEAQ. The DNA of the CDR3 is TGTGCCAGCAGCTTCGGGACTATCTCCTACAATGAGCAGTTCTTC. Translated, it gives CASSFGTISYNEQFF.

This rearrangement joins TRBV19 to TRBJ1-4; D is possibly TRBD1 (6 bases). Trimming cost V 5 bases and J 7 bases, with 14 bases left between them. This CDR3 is 14 amino acids long. Germline CDR1 and CDR2: LNHDA and SQIVND (reference sequence). The CDR3, as DNA: TGTGCCAGTAGTCGGGACACCTCTATTGAAAAACTGTTTTTT. It specifies CASSRDTSIEKLFF.